This T cell receptor (beta chain) was retrieved from a study of shared clonotypes between healthy human individuals. Study-level points and caveats: Clonotypes shared by all four sorted-subset donors had higher generation probabilities than non-shared clonotypes.

Samples underwent the assay at deep level. The material for each subset, its genomic DNA, was split evenly across several immunoSEQ plates. As originally analysed: ImmunoSEQ sequences covered only the junction and lacked quality scores; filtering therefore differed. Only in-frame clones appear in the TCRdb table, and some are missing; sequencing was by immunoSEQ multiplex PCR. That table furnishes V, J and clone size, whereas the DNA furnished D and trimming. The data hold about 2.1 million clones, with around 93% observed a single time. The naive CD8 population came from CD45RO-negative cells selected for CCR7, without terminally differentiated effector memory CD45RA+ cells. Turning to this clone: Its antigen is currently unknown.

The source is a man between 18 and 35 years old in good health. Some clones in this sample may be carry-over from other donors' samples. Material: naive CD8+ T cells from PBMCs.

CDR3 sequence (DNA): TGTGCCAGCAGCTCATATGGAGCGGGAGGCATTTTGAATGAGCAGTTCTTC. Protein: CASSSYGAGGILNEQFF. The chain carries TRBV9 and TRBJ2-1, with 9 nucleotides matching TRBD2. This CDR3 has 17 residues. The V and J ends lost 4 bases and 7 bases, in that order; junction bases with no gene match: 15. Germline CDR1 SGDLS, CDR2 YYNGEE.